This TCR beta chain stems from a study of blood T cell repertoires in COVID-19. Germline V lookup: CDR1 MDHEN, CDR2 SYDVKM. The V end was cut by 2 bases, the J end by 4 bases, with 11 bases between. The CDR3 contains 15 residues. Data came from immunoSEQ multiplex PCR; TCRdb stores just in-frame clones and leaves some out. The repertoire includes a few hundred thousand clones, around nine tenths of them detected once, and around 13% sits in the top ten. The clonotype originates from a woman aged 60-75 years with acute or convalescent COVID-19. Sequencing used peripheral blood. The chain joins TRBV28 to TRBJ1-4; D is unclear. CDR3 protein: CASSLRTANNEKLFF. The DNA for the CDR3 is TGTGCCAGCAGTTTAAGAACAGCTAATAATGAAAAACTGTTTTTT. Drawing the rest from reference TRBV28 and TRBJ1-4, the complete variable domain is DVKVTQSSRYLVKRTGEKVFLECVQDMDHENMFWYRQDPGLGLRLIYFSYDVKMKEKGDIPEGYSVSREKKERFSLILESASTNQTSMYLCASSLRTANNEKLFFGSGTQLSVL.